The entry below gives a single TCR beta chain sequence along with its context. Its antigen remains unidentified. V was pared by 6 bases and J by 6 bases, with 21 bases between. The germline V gene has CDR1 DFQATT and CDR2 SNEGSKA (reference sequence). The CDR3 spans 15 residues. The sample originates from a study of response to subunit inactivated influenza vaccine. TCRdb fed the RT-PCR reads into MiXCR, producing one record per CDR3 protein. This table holds roughly 780,000 distinct CDR3 sequences, roughly 18% found once. Whole-study findings and limits: There was a suggestion from the authors that each seasonal influenza vaccination recruits few new T cells.

The origin of this receptor is a man aged 50 or older who received an inactivated influenza vaccine. The sequences come from PBMCs from blood, collected less than 6 days after vaccination. This chain connects TRBV20-1 to TRBJ2-1; D possibly uses TRBD1 or TRBD2 (5 bases each). CDR3 sequence reads: CSARPSGTPLNEQFF. The CDR3, as DNA: TGCAGTGCCCGCCCTTCTGGGACCCCCCTCAATGAGCAGTTCTTC.